Listed here are 32 T cell receptor beta chains from one sample, sequenced in a study of cytotoxic CD8 clonotypes in ibrutinib-treated CLL. Assay used: immunoSEQ multiplex PCR; TCRdb lists only in-frame clones, some missing. Of about 140,000 clones detected, 76% appear once; the ten largest clones hold 4.5% to 6.5%. The source was PBMCs, collected after 24 months of ibrutinib treatment. These receptors all come from a human donor with chronic lymphocytic leukemia.

This rearrangement joins TRBV7-2 to TRBJ1-1; D possibly corresponds to TRBD1 (6 bases). The germline V gene encodes CDR1 SGHTA and CDR2 FQGNSA. V lost 7 bases and J 3 bases, leaving 18 bases between the germline ends. This CDR3 spans 15 amino acids. Here the CDR3 reads CASTAPGGLDTEAFF. The CDR3 nucleotides read TGTGCCAGCACCGCGCCGGGGGGCTTGGACACTGAAGCTTTCTTT.

The chain employs TRBV29-1 and TRBJ1-3; 9 bases map to TRBD1. The V gene end was trimmed by 6 bases and the J gene end by 8 bases; junction bases not matched to a gene: 8. Germline CDR1 SQVTM, CDR2 ANQGSEA. The CDR3 sequence is 13 residues long. The CDR3 loop is CSVRWTGVDTIYF. CDR3 sequence (DNA): TGCAGCGTAAGATGGACAGGGGTGGACACCATATATTTT.

On this clone itself: The identical CDR3 is also encoded by other nucleotide sequences in the sample. The CDR3 DNA reads as TGTGCCAGCAGCCCCAGGGGTCCCAACTATGGCTACACCTTC. It encodes CASSPRGPNYGYTF. V gene TRBV7-9 combines with J gene TRBJ1-2, with D possibly TRBD1 on 6 matching bases. In germline, CDR1 is SEHNR, CDR2 FQNEAQ (reference sequence). This CDR3 is 14 amino acids long. V lost 5 bases and J 2 bases, leaving 12 bases between the germline ends.

The chain links TRBV11-2 to TRBJ2-2; maybe TRBD2 (5 bases). The CDR3 is 14 amino acids. Germline assignment: CDR1 SGHAT and CDR2 FQNNGV. The V gene lost 2 bases and the J gene lost 5 bases, with 9 bases spanning the gap. Here the CDR3 reads CASSLLGETGELFF. The CDR3 bases are TGTGCCAGCAGCTTACTTGGGGAGACCGGGGAGCTGTTTTTT.

CDR3 DNA sequence: TGTGCCAGCAGCTTGGGACTCCCCGGGGATACGCAGTATTTT. This translates into CASSLGLPGDTQYF. V usage is TRBV5-6 and J usage is TRBJ2-3, with D hard to call. Germline-derived CDR1 and CDR2 are SGHDT and YYEEEE. V lost 0 bases to trimming and J lost 6 bases, with 11 bases between them. The CDR3 contains 14 residues.

The CDR3 nucleotides read TGTGCCAGCAGCATTAGCGGGAGGGCCGCCAATGAGCAGTTCTTC. It yields the protein CASSISGRAANEQFF. The chain is built from TRBV5-4 and TRBJ2-1, with 11 bases aligning to TRBD2. This CDR3 spans 15 amino acids. The ends lost 4 bases at V and 6 bases at J; junction bases unmatched: 6. The germline V gene has CDR1 SGHNT and CDR2 YYREEE (reference sequence).

This clone was seen once. The chain combines TRBV10-3 with TRBJ1-2; D is unclear. Trimming took off 7 bases at V and 2 bases at J, with 11 bases between the two ends. Germline V lookup: CDR1 ENHRY, CDR2 SYGVKD. This CDR3 comprises 13 residues. CDR3 protein: CAITPGGNYGYTF. Here the CDR3 DNA reads TGTGCCATCACCCCCGGCGGGAACTATGGCTACACCTTC.

The chain joins TRBV29-1 to TRBJ2-3; tentative D call: TRBD2 (5 bases). This CDR3 region has 12 residues. V lost 4 bases and J 4 bases, leaving 9 bases between the germline ends. CDR1 and CDR2 from the germline V gene are SQVTM and ANQGSEA. The CDR3 here is CSVVREPDTQYF. CDR3 nucleotide sequence: TGCAGCGTTGTTAGGGAGCCAGATACGCAGTATTTT.

The sample holds a few counts of this clone. The chain has TRBV28 and TRBJ1-2, with TRBD1 matching 9 bases. V shed 6 bases and J 4 bases; nucleotides not matched to a gene: 3. The CDR3 runs to 13 residues. CDR1 and CDR2 from the germline V gene are MDHEN and SYDVKM. In DNA, the CDR3 is TGTGCCAGCAGGGGACAGGGAGTCTATGGCTACACCTTC. Translated, it gives CASRGQGVYGYTF.

Written as DNA, the CDR3 is TGTGCCAGCAGTTTACCTGACAGGGGGGATCAGCCCCAGCATTTT. Protein: CASSLPDRGDQPQHF. V and J are TRBV28 and TRBJ1-5, with TRBD1 matching 9 bases. V trimming: 2 bases; J trimming: 5 bases; junction bases outside the gene matches: 4. CDR1 and CDR2 (germline): MDHEN, SYDVKM. This CDR3 contains 15 residues.

This clone was seen just once. The identical CDR3 is also encoded by other nucleotide sequences in the sample. This chain joins TRBV29-1 and TRBJ2-7, with TRBD1 matching 10 bases. The CDR3 sequence is 14 residues long. V lost 7 bases, J lost 4 bases, and 10 bases stayed unmatched. CDR1 is SQVTM and CDR2 is ANQGSEA in the germline V gene. The CDR3 DNA sequence: TGCAGCGCCGGTGGGGGACAGGGGTGGTACGAGCAGTACTTC. Its translation: CSAGGGQGWYEQYF.

The chain is built from TRBV28 and TRBJ2-3, with 7 bases that match TRBD1. This CDR3 contains 13 residues. The V gene end was trimmed by 6 bases and the J gene end by 6 bases; junction bases not matched to a gene: 6. CDR1 is MDHEN and CDR2 is SYDVKM in the germline V gene. CDR3 bases: TGTGCCAGCAGGCCCACAGGGGTGGATACGCAGTATTTT. Translation: CASRPTGVDTQYF. Filled out from reference TRBV28 and TRBJ2-3, the complete variable domain reads DVKVTQSSRYLVKRTGEKVFLECVQDMDHENMFWYRQDPGLGLRLIYFSYDVKMKEKGDIPEGYSVSREKKERFSLILESASTNQTSMYLCASRPTGVDTQYFGPGTRLTVL.

The V call is TRBV30, the J call TRBJ1-1; 7 bases agree with TRBD1. Trimming cost V 5 bases and J 8 bases; bases outside gene matches: 11. Germline values: CDR1 GTSNPN, CDR2 SVGIG (reference sequence). The CDR3 totals 13 residues. CDR3 in amino acids: CAWAGFPGQEAFF. The CDR3, as DNA: TGTGCCTGGGCGGGATTCCCGGGACAGGAAGCTTTCTTT. The full variable domain, in which reference TRBV30 and TRBJ1-1 provide the parts outside the CDR3, is SQTIHQWPATLVQPVGSPLSLECTVEGTSNPNLYWYRQAAGRGLQLLFYSVGIGQISSEVPQNLSASRPQDRQFILSSKKLLLSDSGFYLCAWAGFPGQEAFFGQGTRLTVV.

This clone has a handful of counts. The genes are TRBV13 and TRBJ2-5; D gene unclear. This CDR3 comprises 13 residues. CDR1 PRHDT and CDR2 FYEKMQ come from the germline V gene (reference sequence). V shed 6 bases and J shed 3 bases, with 11 bases lying between them. CDR3 sequence (DNA): TGTGCCAGCAGGCCCGGATGGGAAGAGACCCAGTACTTC. The encoded protein is CASRPGWEETQYF.

The chain combines TRBV5-1 with TRBJ2-2; TRBD1 matches at 9 bases. V shed 4 bases and J 8 bases; nucleotides not matched to a gene: 9. The CDR3 is 15 residues long. Germline values: CDR1 SGHRS, CDR2 YFSETQ. The CDR3 DNA reads TGCGCCAGCAGCCTGGGACAGGGCCCCTTTGGGGAGCTGTTTTTT. Protein: CASSLGQGPFGELFF.

This sequence joins TRBV10-3 and TRBJ1-2; 10 nucleotides match TRBD1. The germline CDR1 and CDR2 sequences are ENHRY and SYGVKD. Trimming took 4 bases from V and 7 from J; bases not matched to a gene: 6. The CDR3 extends over 14 amino acids. Written as DNA, the CDR3 is TGTGCCATCAGTGCCGGACAGGGGGTGGGTGGCTACACCTTC. Encoded protein: CAISAGQGVGGYTF.

The V call is TRBV5-1, the J call TRBJ1-5; D is ambiguous. The CDR3 spans 16 residues. The V gene's germline CDR1 is SGHRS and CDR2 YFSETQ. Deletions cut 2 bases from V and 0 bases from J, with 12 bases between. The CDR3 DNA is TGCGCCAGCAGCTTAGGATCGGGCGGTAGCAATCAGCCCCAGCATTTT. Protein product: CASSLGSGGSNQPQHF.

This clone has a handful of counts. The V gene is TRBV4-2, the J gene TRBJ1-2; possible D gene TRBD1, 5 bases. The CDR3 contains 15 residues. V was pared by 4 bases and J by 8 bases, with 20 bases between. The germline CDR1 and CDR2 sequences are LGHNA and YNFKEQ. The CDR3 region is CASSPRGGDRGGYTF. Here the CDR3 DNA reads TGTGCCAGCAGCCCCCGGGGGGGTGACCGGGGAGGCTACACCTTC.

In this sample, this clone turned up many times. This chain connects TRBV7-3 to TRBJ2-3, with D perhaps assigned TRBD1 or TRBD2 (6 bases each). Germline values: CDR1 SGHTA, CDR2 FQGTGA. The V gene lost 6 bases and the J gene lost 3 bases, with 13 bases spanning the gap. The CDR3 totals 14 residues. CDR3 DNA sequence: TGTGCCAGCAGTTGGGGGGCAGAGACAGATACGCAGTATTTT. Translated: CASSWGAETDTQYF.

In this sample, this clone turned up once. The J gene is TRBJ2-2, the V gene TRBV9; 9 bases line up with TRBD1. The CDR3 has 13 residues. CDR1 SGDLS and CDR2 YYNGEE come from the germline V gene. The V and J ends lost 3 bases and 7 bases, in that order; junction bases with no gene match: 1. CDR3 in DNA: TGTGCCAGCAGCGGGACAGGGGTCGGGGAGCTGTTTTTT. It yields the protein CASSGTGVGELFF.

V and J are TRBV5-1 and TRBJ2-3, with D maybe TRBD1 (5 bases). CDR3 size: 15 residues. The V end was cut by 3 bases, the J end by 0 bases, with 11 bases between. Germline V gene data show CDR1 as SGHRS and CDR2 as YFSETQ. The CDR3: CASSSWTTSTDTQYF. The CDR3 nucleotides are TGCGCCAGCAGCTCCTGGACAACTAGCACAGATACGCAGTATTTT.

CDR3 nucleotides: TGTGCCATCACCGGGGACAGAGAATGTGGAGCTTTCTTT. This encodes CAITGDRECGAFF. The chain recombines TRBV10-3 with TRBJ1-1; 7 bases line up with TRBD1. There are 13 residues in the CDR3. V trimming: 7 bases; J trimming: 10 bases; junction bases outside the gene matches: 12. The V gene's germline CDR1 is ENHRY and CDR2 SYGVKD.

CDR3 in DNA: TGTGCCAGCTCACCCCCCCTCAGCGGGGCCCCCTACGAGCAGTACTTC. Protein product: CASSPPLSGAPYEQYF. The gene calls are TRBV18 and TRBJ2-7, with 7 bases matching TRBD2. Germline trimming cut 3 bases from V and 2 bases from J; bases unmatched to any gene: 10. The CDR3 has 16 amino acids. CDR1 is KGHSH and CDR2 is LQKENI in the germline V gene.

V gene TRBV10-3 combines with J gene TRBJ2-7, with D perhaps matching TRBD1 (6 bases). The V and J ends lost 10 bases and 2 bases respectively, with 12 bases between them. The CDR3 extends over 12 amino acids. Looked up from germline, CDR1 is ENHRY and CDR2 is SYGVKD. Here the CDR3 DNA reads TGTGCCACCCAGGGGACCACCTACGAGCAGTACTTC. Translating it yields CATQGTTYEQYF.

V is TRBV9 and J is TRBJ2-7, with D perhaps TRBD2 (6 bases). Germline CDR1 SGDLS, CDR2 YYNGEE. V was trimmed by 0 bases and J by 4 bases, leaving 14 bases between them. The CDR3 has 15 residues. Here the CDR3 reads CASSVVPGEGYEQYF. CDR3 DNA sequence: TGTGCCAGCAGCGTAGTTCCGGGAGAAGGATACGAGCAGTACTTC.

V gene TRBV28 combines with J gene TRBJ1-2; D ambiguous. Germline CDR1 is MDHEN and CDR2 is SYDVKM. The CDR3 spans 13 residues. V gave up 3 bases and J gave up 2 bases, with 7 bases separating them. The CDR3 spells CASSLGLNYGYTF. CDR3 nucleotides: TGTGCCAGCAGTTTGGGCCTCAACTATGGCTACACCTTC.

The genes are TRBV6-6 and TRBJ2-7; 7 nucleotides align to TRBD2. V shed 6 bases and J 5 bases; nucleotides not matched to a gene: 10. This CDR3 is 14 amino acids long. The germline V gene encodes CDR1 MNHNY and CDR2 SVGAGI (reference sequence). The CDR3 loop reads CASRPAGPTHEQYF. In DNA, the CDR3 is TGTGCCAGCAGACCAGCGGGACCCACCCACGAGCAGTACTTC.

DNA of the CDR3: TGTGCCAGCAGACCCCCGGCGCGGGGGGGCGGGGGTGAGCAGTTCTTC. It translates to CASRPPARGGGGEQFF. V usage is TRBV7-2 and J usage is TRBJ2-1; 9 bases align to TRBD2. The CDR3 totals 16 residues. V lost 6 bases and J lost 9; bases outside the gene matches: 15. CDR1 is SGHTA, CDR2 FQGNSA, per germline.

The chain combines TRBV5-6 with TRBJ1-2; TRBD1 matches 7 bases. The CDR3 has 16 residues. Germline-derived CDR1 and CDR2 are SGHDT and YYEEEE. Unmatched junction bases numbered 13, after V lost 4 bases and J lost 4 bases. This CDR3 is CASSPDRDKGAYGYTF. CDR3 in DNA: TGTGCCAGCAGCCCCGACCGGGACAAGGGGGCCTATGGCTACACCTTC.

A word on this clone: A read error is the likely source, as a far larger clone sits one nucleotide away. This chain connects TRBV6-1 to TRBJ2-5; D gene ambiguous. CDR1 MNHNS and CDR2 SASEGT come from the germline V gene. Trimming took 3 bases from V and 5 from J, leaving 1 base between them. CDR3 size: 10 residues. Written as DNA, the CDR3 is TGTGCCAGCAGTGAGGAGACCCAGTACTTC. Translating it yields CASSEETQYF.

The gene calls are TRBV28 and TRBJ2-7; D is uncertain. V was cut by 5 bases and J by 6 bases, with 11 bases left in between. Germline V gene sequence: CDR1 MDHEN, CDR2 SYDVKM. The CDR3 contains 12 residues. Here the CDR3 DNA reads TGTGCCAGCAGTCCCGACCCCGGCGAGCAGTACTTC. Translating it yields CASSPDPGEQYF.

The chain is built from TRBV2 and TRBJ1-1, with 7 bases that match TRBD1. Per germline, CDR1 SNHLY and CDR2 FYNNEI. Trimming removed 6 bases from V and 3 bases from J; junction bases left unmatched: 4. This CDR3 region has 13 residues. In DNA, the CDR3 is TGTGCCAGCAGGGACAGGCGGGACACTGAAGCTTTCTTT. Its protein product is CASRDRRDTEAFF.